This TCR beta chain was captured in a study of identical twins. The table lists this clonotype with a few counts. TCRdb reanalysed the 5' RACE reads using MiXCR and keeps one entry per CDR3 protein. The top ten clones hold around 4.4% of a sample with 550,000 to 700,000 distinct CDR3 sequences, 21% of them seen once. These data also formed part of another study, on T cells expressing NK-cell markers.

This clonotype was sampled from a woman under 30 in good health. Material for sequencing was PBMCs.

The DNA of the CDR3 is TGCGCCAGCAGCTATCAGGGTCCCCAAGAGACCCAGTACTTC. It yields the protein CASSYQGPQETQYF. The chain is built from TRBV5-1 and TRBJ2-5; D may be TRBD1 (5 bases). Trimming removed 3 bases at V and 1 base at J, with 10 bases between. The germline V gene has CDR1 SGHRS and CDR2 YFSETQ. This CDR3 has 14 amino acids.